The clone carrying this TCR beta chain was found a few times. Its antigen remains unknown. Other DNA sequences in the same sample also yield this CDR3. Clones were read by immunoSEQ multiplex PCR, and TCRdb kept only the in-frame ones, dropping some. The data hold roughly 76,000 clones, with 80% observed a single time. These data are taken from a study of cytotoxic CD8 clonotypes in ibrutinib-treated CLL. General observations from the study: Clonality (at baseline) was higher than in age-matched healthy donors and tracked circulating CD8+ T-cell counts.

Investigators sourced about 2.2 micrograms of genomic DNA from cryopreserved PBMCs for TCR beta libraries. This CDR3 region has 12 residues. Trimming shortened V by 0 bases and J by 7 bases, and 1 base separated the two germline ends. CDR1 and CDR2 (germline): LNHNV, YYDKDF (reference sequence). The rearrangement joins TRBV15 to TRBJ1-6; no definite D call. This sample comprised PBMCs, obtained at disease progression, from a patient treated with ibrutinib. The sequence was obtained from a human donor with chronic lymphocytic leukemia. The CDR3 region has the DNA TGTGCCACCAGCAGAGAGAATTCACCCCTCCACTTT. It codes for CATSRENSPLHF.